The clone carrying this T cell receptor (beta chain) qualifies as medium-sized. From the 5' RACE reads, TCRdb called clonotypes with MiXCR, one entry per CDR3 protein. Of some 5,800 distinct CDR3 sequences listed, 34% are singletons. This CDR3 has 10 amino acids. The germline gives CDR1 MNHNS, CDR2 SASEGT. V was shortened by 4 bases and J by 4 bases, with 2 bases between the two germline ends. The chain recombines TRBV6-1 with TRBJ2-7; D unclear. This sequence originates from a female donor with breast cancer. The sample was naive CD4+ T cells sorted from a lymph node. The subset: naive CD4+ T cells, CD4+CD45RA+CD25-. The DNA of the CDR3 is TGTGCCAGCAGTGGGTACGAGCAGTACTTC. This translates into CASSGYEQYF.